The clone carrying this TCR beta chain was found once. Its antigen is undetermined. Clones were sequenced by immunoSEQ multiplex PCR, and TCRdb holds only the in-frame ones, with some missing. Here the sample spans approximately 150,000 clones, around nine tenths being singletons. These data are taken from a study of lymphopenia after photon versus proton radiotherapy. General study findings and limits: After the lymphocyte nadir, photon-treated repertoires showed oligoclonal expansion, especially of CD8+ Temra cells. Photon-treated patients lost naive T cells and TCR diversity; proton-treated stayed stable. In patients who died, overall survival fell as post-nadir TCR diversity dropped more. Authors raise, but do not show, better survival with proton therapy.

Sequences were derived from peripheral blood, sampled from a patient treated with photon-based radiotherapy. The receptor was derived from a man over 45 with gastric cancer.

CDR3 residues: CASSLEIWNTEAFF. The CDR3 DNA sequence: TGTGCCAGCAGCTTAGAGATATGGAACACTGAAGCTTTCTTT. J is TRBJ1-1 and V is TRBV7-6; D unclear. Germline CDR1 reads SGHVS; CDR2 reads FNYEAQ. V was cut by 1 base and J by 1 base, with 7 bases left in between. This CDR3 region has 14 residues.